This is a list of T cell receptor beta chains from one sample in a study of T-cell memory formation after mild COVID-19. TCRdb reprocessed the 5' RACE reads via MiXCR and lists one record per CDR3 protein. The sample includes around 180,000 distinct CDR3 sequences, 16% of them seen just once. Sequenced: PBMCs or a T cell subset sorted from them (not recorded which). The receptors derive from an adult woman who had mild COVID-19 (a few samples of this study predate the infection). Cell type and time point are not known. CDR3s include the opening cysteine and the closing phenylalanine or tryptophan. A D gene is named only where the DNA matches it firmly. Rows may omit the clone size; those that give it use once, few, many or a size class.

d_gene: TRBD2; v_gene: TRBV4-3; abundance: .; j_gene: TRBJ2-1; CDR3aa: CASSPGLAGIYEQFF; CDR3nt: TGCGCCAGCAGCCCGGGACTAGCGGGAATCTATGAGCAGTTCTTC
d_gene: TRBD2; v_gene: TRBV20-1; abundance: few; j_gene: TRBJ2-1; CDR3aa: CSARDTSGGYNEQFF; CDR3nt: TGCAGTGCTAGAGATACTAGCGGGGGGTACAATGAGCAGTTCTTC
d_gene: .; v_gene: TRBV6-5; abundance: .; j_gene: TRBJ2-7; CDR3aa: CASSYSLGLREQYF; CDR3nt: TGTGCCAGCAGTTATTCTCTAGGTCTACGGGAGCAGTACTTC
d_gene: TRBD1; v_gene: TRBV7-2; abundance: few; j_gene: TRBJ2-7; CDR3aa: CASSPPGQGAREQYF; CDR3nt: TGTGCCAGCAGTCCTCCGGGACAGGGGGCGCGCGAGCAGTACTTC
d_gene: .; v_gene: TRBV18; abundance: few; j_gene: TRBJ2-7; CDR3aa: CASSRSVLQYF; CDR3nt: TGTGCCAGCTCACGATCGGTTTTGCAGTACTTC
d_gene: .; v_gene: TRBV10-3; abundance: .; j_gene: TRBJ2-3; CDR3aa: CAISESTGFGTETQYF; CDR3nt: TGTGCCATCAGTGAGTCAACAGGGTTCGGCACAGAAACGCAGTATTTT
d_gene: TRBD1; v_gene: TRBV11-2; abundance: few; j_gene: TRBJ2-2; CDR3aa: CASSLAPDRGSGELFF; CDR3nt: TGTGCCAGCAGCTTAGCGCCGGACAGGGGGTCCGGGGAGCTGTTTTTT
d_gene: .; v_gene: TRBV2; abundance: many; j_gene: TRBJ2-4; CDR3aa: CASSDRVAKNIQYF; CDR3nt: TGTGCCAGCAGTGACAGGGTAGCCAAAAACATTCAGTACTTC
d_gene: TRBD1; v_gene: TRBV19; abundance: .; j_gene: TRBJ2-1; CDR3aa: CASSPRQGIVDNEQFF; CDR3nt: TGTGCCAGTAGTCCGAGACAGGGAATAGTGGACAATGAGCAGTTCTTC
d_gene: TRBD2; v_gene: TRBV5-1; abundance: few; j_gene: TRBJ2-7; CDR3aa: CASSPNPGTSGLESLRQYF; CDR3nt: TGCGCCAGCAGCCCAAATCCCGGGACTAGCGGCCTTGAGTCCCTACGGCAGTACTTC
d_gene: .; v_gene: TRBV20-1; abundance: .; j_gene: TRBJ1-4; CDR3aa: CSAVNPLGEKLFF; CDR3nt: TGCAGTGCTGTGAACCCCCTGGGCGAAAAACTGTTTTTT
d_gene: .; v_gene: TRBV29-1; abundance: .; j_gene: TRBJ2-3; CDR3aa: CSVASQGYTQYF; CDR3nt: TGCAGCGTTGCGTCTCAGGGTTATACGCAGTATTTT
d_gene: TRBD1; v_gene: TRBV5-1; abundance: .; j_gene: TRBJ2-1; CDR3aa: CASSFGQGGNEQFF; CDR3nt: TGCGCCAGCAGCTTCGGACAGGGTGGTAATGAGCAGTTCTTC
d_gene: .; v_gene: TRBV4-3; abundance: .; j_gene: TRBJ1-1; CDR3aa: CASSARLQGIQEAFF; CDR3nt: TGCGCCAGCAGCGCAAGGCTACAGGGCATTCAGGAGGCTTTCTTT
d_gene: TRBD2; v_gene: TRBV7-8; abundance: few; j_gene: TRBJ2-2; CDR3aa: CASRLAGPNTGELFF; CDR3nt: TGTGCCAGCAGATTAGCGGGCCCGAACACCGGGGAGCTGTTTTTT
d_gene: .; v_gene: TRBV12-3/TRBV12-4; abundance: many; j_gene: TRBJ1-6; CDR3aa: CASSPDRDSPLHF; CDR3nt: TGTGCCAGCAGTCCGGACAGAGATTCACCCCTCCACTTT
d_gene: .; v_gene: TRBV29-1; abundance: .; j_gene: TRBJ2-7; CDR3aa: CSVVTVEQYF; CDR3nt: TGCAGCGTTGTTACAGTCGAGCAGTACTTC
d_gene: TRBD1; v_gene: TRBV5-1; abundance: .; j_gene: TRBJ2-5; CDR3aa: CASSLVAGGLVETQYF; CDR3nt: TGCGCCAGCAGCTTGGTGGCAGGGGGCTTAGTGGAGACCCAGTACTTC
d_gene: .; v_gene: TRBV25-1; abundance: .; j_gene: TRBJ2-3; CDR3aa: CASSVGHSTDTQYF; CDR3nt: TGTGCCAGCAGTGTCGGACATTCCACAGATACGCAGTATTTT
d_gene: .; v_gene: TRBV2; abundance: .; j_gene: TRBJ2-5; CDR3aa: CASSRTQKETQYF; CDR3nt: TGTGCCAGTTCTAGGACGCAGAAAGAGACCCAGTACTTC
d_gene: TRBD2; v_gene: TRBV7-9; abundance: .; j_gene: TRBJ2-5; CDR3aa: CASSGGSGTSWRETQYF; CDR3nt: TGTGCCAGTTCTGGGGGTTCCGGGACTAGCTGGCGAGAGACCCAGTACTTC
d_gene: .; v_gene: TRBV30; abundance: .; j_gene: TRBJ1-2; CDR3aa: CAWSVPGIYSYGYTF; CDR3nt: TGTGCCTGGAGTGTACCCGGGATCTATAGCTATGGCTACACCTTC
d_gene: .; v_gene: TRBV30; abundance: few; j_gene: TRBJ2-3; CDR3aa: CAWSLGDTQYF; CDR3nt: TGTGCCTGGAGTTTGGGAGATACGCAGTATTTT
d_gene: .; v_gene: TRBV15; abundance: .; j_gene: TRBJ2-2; CDR3aa: CATSRRGAVTNTGELFF; CDR3nt: TGTGCCACCAGCAGGAGAGGGGCGGTCACGAACACCGGGGAGCTGTTTTTT
d_gene: TRBD2; v_gene: TRBV20-1; abundance: .; j_gene: TRBJ2-1; CDR3aa: CSAASGSGNEQFF; CDR3nt: TGCAGTGCTGCTAGCGGGAGCGGCAATGAGCAGTTCTTC
d_gene: TRBD1; v_gene: TRBV11-2; abundance: .; j_gene: TRBJ2-7; CDR3aa: CASSLAGQGVYEQYF; CDR3nt: TGTGCCAGCAGCTTAGCCGGGCAGGGGGTCTACGAGCAGTACTTC
d_gene: .; v_gene: TRBV5-1; abundance: .; j_gene: TRBJ2-3; CDR3aa: CASSLAAADSTDTQYF; CDR3nt: TGCGCCAGCAGCTTGGCGGCAGCAGACAGCACAGATACGCAGTATTTT
d_gene: .; v_gene: TRBV20-1; abundance: .; j_gene: TRBJ1-2; CDR3aa: CSARVVGSLGLLRGYTF; CDR3nt: TGCAGTGCTAGAGTTGTGGGCTCTCTGGGCCTCCTCCGGGGCTACACCTTC
d_gene: TRBD2; v_gene: TRBV29-1; abundance: few; j_gene: TRBJ2-2; CDR3aa: CSVGLAANTGELFF; CDR3nt: TGCAGCGTTGGACTAGCGGCGAACACCGGGGAGCTGTTTTTT
d_gene: .; v_gene: TRBV5-4; abundance: .; j_gene: TRBJ2-2; CDR3aa: CASSVLGGPGELFF; CDR3nt: TGTGCCAGCAGCGTGTTGGGGGGGCCGGGGGAGCTGTTTTTT
d_gene: TRBD2; v_gene: TRBV5-1; abundance: .; j_gene: TRBJ2-5; CDR3aa: CASSLDLAGLGTQYF; CDR3nt: TGCGCCAGCAGCTTGGACCTAGCGGGACTAGGGACCCAGTACTTC
d_gene: .; v_gene: TRBV7-3; abundance: .; j_gene: TRBJ2-1; CDR3aa: CASSGSGRDEQFF; CDR3nt: TGTGCCAGCAGCGGGTCAGGGCGCGATGAGCAGTTCTTC